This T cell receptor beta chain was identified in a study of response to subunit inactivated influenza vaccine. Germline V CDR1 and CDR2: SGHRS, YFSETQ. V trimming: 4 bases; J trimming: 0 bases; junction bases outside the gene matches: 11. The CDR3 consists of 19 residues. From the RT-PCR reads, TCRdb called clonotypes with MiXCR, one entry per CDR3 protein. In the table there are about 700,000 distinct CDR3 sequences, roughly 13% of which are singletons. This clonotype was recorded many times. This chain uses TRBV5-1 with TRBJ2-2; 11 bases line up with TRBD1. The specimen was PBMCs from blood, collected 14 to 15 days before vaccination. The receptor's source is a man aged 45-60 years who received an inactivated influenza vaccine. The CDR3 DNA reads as TGCGCCAGCAGCCCCAAGGACAGGGGGCTCCTCCCGAACACCGGGGAGCTGTTTTTT. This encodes CASSPKDRGLLPNTGELFF.